Listed here are 26 T cell receptor beta chains from one sample, sequenced in a study of blood T cell repertoires in COVID-19. Using immunoSEQ multiplex PCR, the repertoire was profiled, and TCRdb retains in-frame clones only, with some absent. The table includes 200,000 to 300,000 clones, 82% detected once. Input material: peripheral blood. The source is a woman between 55 and 75 years old with active or convalescent COVID-19.

The CDR3 protein is CASGQGQLGSPLHF. CDR3 DNA sequence: TGTGCCAGCGGACAGGGACAGTTGGGTTCACCCCTCCACTTT. V is TRBV7-9 and J is TRBJ1-6; 8 positions match TRBD1. This CDR3 has 14 amino acids. From germline, CDR1 is SEHNR and CDR2 FQNEAQ (reference sequence). V lost 8 bases and J lost 9; bases outside the gene matches: 9.

In DNA form, the CDR3 reads TGTGCCTGGACTCGACAGGGACATCTATCTAATGAAAAACTGTTTTTT. Amino acid sequence: CAWTRQGHLSNEKLFF. The genes are TRBV30 and TRBJ1-4, with 7 bases matching TRBD1. V lost 4 bases to trimming and J lost 3 bases; unmatched junction nucleotides: 11. This CDR3 comprises 16 residues. CDR1 GTSNPN and CDR2 SVGIG come from the germline V gene (reference sequence).

This clone has only one observation. J is TRBJ1-1 and V is TRBV4-3, with D perhaps TRBD1 (5 bases). The germline gives CDR1 LGHNA, CDR2 YSLEER. V was pared by 0 bases and J by 0 bases, with 11 bases between. CDR3 length: 16 residues. CDR3 sequence: CASSQDLVTVNTEAFF. Here the CDR3 DNA reads TGCGCCAGCAGCCAAGATCTCGTGACAGTGAACACTGAAGCTTTCTTT.

This chain uses TRBV10-3 with TRBJ1-1; the D gene is possibly TRBD1 (5 bases). This CDR3 has 14 residues. CDR1 and CDR2 (germline): ENHRY, SYGVKD. Trimming took off 6 bases at V and 7 bases at J, with 18 bases between the two ends. CDR3 nucleotides: TGTGCCATCAGGCCCTCCCAAGGAAGGGGTGAAGCTTTCTTT. Translated, it gives CAIRPSQGRGEAFF.

In DNA form, the CDR3 reads TGTGCCAGCAGTGGGGGGACAATCTCCTACGAGCAGTACTTC. This translates into CASSGGTISYEQYF. This chain joins TRBV2 and TRBJ2-7; tentatively, D is TRBD1 (6 bases). The CDR3 totals 14 residues. CDR1 and CDR2 from the germline V gene are SNHLY and FYNNEI. With 4 bases removed from V and 0 bases from J, the gap between germline ends came to 10 bases.

V is TRBV7-7 and J is TRBJ2-1, with TRBD1 matching over 9 bases. The germline V gene encodes CDR1 SSHAT and CDR2 FNYEAQ (reference sequence). The CDR3 totals 15 residues. The V segment lost 4 bases and the J segment 2 bases; nucleotides outside the gene matches: 3. Written as DNA, the CDR3 is TGTGCCAGCAGCTCTGACAGGGGGGCCTACAATGAGCAGTTCTTC. It yields the protein CASSSDRGAYNEQFF.

The chain links TRBV7-8 to TRBJ1-5, with a possible D match to TRBD1 (5 bases). Germline CDR1 and CDR2: SGHVS and FQNEAQ. The V gene lost 5 bases and the J gene lost 4 bases, with 9 bases spanning the gap. The CDR3 is 13 amino acids. CDR3 in DNA: TGTGCCAGCAGCGTCGACAGAAATCAGCCCCAGCATTTT. Protein sequence: CASSVDRNQPQHF.

This clone was picked up a small number of times. The genes are TRBV19 and TRBJ1-1; 7 bases agree with TRBD1. This CDR3 has 14 amino acids. Germline CDR1 LNHDA, CDR2 SQIVND (reference sequence). After removal of 1 base from V and 6 bases from J, the junction contained 5 bases not matched to a gene. CDR3 bases: TGTGCCAGTAGTATAGGCAGGGGGTTCGCTGAAGCTTTCTTT. This encodes CASSIGRGFAEAFF.

This clone was observed once. CDR3 loop: CASSEYLAGNGELFF. The CDR3 nucleotides read TGTGCCAGCAGTGAATATCTCGCGGGCAACGGGGAGCTGTTTTTT. The chain recombines TRBV25-1 with TRBJ2-2; tentative D call: TRBD2 (5 bases). Germline CDR1 reads MGHDK; CDR2 reads SYGVNS. The ends were cut back, 0 bases at V and 7 bases at J, with 12 bases in the middle. CDR3 length equals 15 residues.

The V gene is TRBV7-2, the J gene TRBJ1-5; 8 bases are shared with TRBD1. With 1 base clipped from V and 6 bases from J, the junction kept 2 bases outside the gene matches. Per the germline V gene, CDR1 is SGHTA and CDR2 is FQGNSA. CDR3 length: 14 residues. The CDR3 loop reads CASSLDRGTQPQHF. CDR3 sequence (DNA): TGTGCCAGCAGCTTAGACAGGGGGACTCAGCCCCAGCATTTT.

This clone was picked up a small number of times. This chain joins TRBV11-2 and TRBJ2-3; TRBD2 is a possible D gene (5 bases). This CDR3 comprises 13 residues. Germline CDR1 and CDR2: SGHAT and FQNNGV. Trimming pared 1 base from V and 3 bases from J, leaving 5 bases between. The DNA of the CDR3 is TGTGCCAGCAGCTTAGCGGGGACAGATACGCAGTATTTT. Translated, it gives CASSLAGTDTQYF.

The rearrangement links TRBV5-1 to TRBJ1-1; a weak D match, TRBD1 (6 bases). The germline gives CDR1 SGHRS, CDR2 YFSETQ. The CDR3 is made up of 14 amino acids. V was trimmed by 5 bases and J by 2 bases, leaving 13 bases between them. DNA of the CDR3: TGCGCCAGCAGGGGGGGGCCAGAAAACACTGAAGCTTTCTTT. This sequence encodes CASRGGPENTEAFF.

The rearrangement joins TRBV7-8 to TRBJ1-3, with a weak D call TRBD1 (5 bases). CDR1 and CDR2 from the germline V gene are SGHVS and FQNEAQ. Trimming left V 2 bases short and J 1 base short, with 12 bases between. The CDR3 covers 16 residues. The CDR3 region is CASSLRRRGSGNTIYF. In nucleotides, the CDR3 is TGTGCCAGCAGCTTAAGACGGAGGGGATCTGGAAACACCATATATTTT.

J is TRBJ1-5 and V is TRBV23-1; D not resolved. TRBV23-1 is annotated as an ORF whose role is uncertain. The CDR3 consists of 9 residues. The V and J ends lost 8 bases and 9 bases respectively, with 5 bases between them. The CDR3 loop is CASGRPQHF. CDR3 coding DNA: TGCGCCAGCGGCCGGCCCCAGCATTTT.

The chain employs TRBV30 and TRBJ1-4; D unresolved. This CDR3 comprises 12 residues. From germline, CDR1 is GTSNPN and CDR2 SVGIG (reference sequence). The V end lost 2 bases, the J end lost 7 bases, and 8 bases lay between the germline ends. The CDR3 DNA reads as TGTGCCTGGAGTCCCCACGGTGAAAAACTGTTTTTT. Translation gives CAWSPHGEKLFF.

The chain employs TRBV7-8 and TRBJ2-7; no reliable D call. Trimming stripped 3 bases from V and 3 bases from J, with 3 bases between. The CDR3 sequence is 11 residues long. Germline CDR1 and CDR2: SGHVS and FQNEAQ. For the CDR3, the DNA is TGTGCCAGCAGCTTTCACTACGAGCAGTACTTC. This encodes CASSFHYEQYF.

The chain has TRBV30 and TRBJ1-3; D ambiguous. In germline, CDR1 is GTSNPN, CDR2 SVGIG (reference sequence). Deletions cut 5 bases from V and 9 bases from J, with 17 bases between. The CDR3 has 13 amino acids. DNA for the CDR3: TGTGCCTGGGGACCGCAGAGGCGCGGCACCATATATTTT. Residues: CAWGPQRRGTIYF.

The V gene is TRBV10-3, the J gene TRBJ2-5; 7 nucleotides match TRBD1. The germline V gene has CDR1 ENHRY and CDR2 SYGVKD. CDR3 length: 13 amino acids. J lost 5 bases, V lost 4 bases, and 4 bases had no gene match. This CDR3 is CAISVQGSETQYF. The CDR3 DNA is TGTGCCATCAGTGTACAGGGGAGCGAGACCCAGTACTTC.

The genes are TRBV29-1 and TRBJ1-2, with TRBD1 identical over 8 bases. Per germline, CDR1 SQVTM and CDR2 ANQGSEA. V lost 6 bases to trimming and J lost 0 bases; unmatched junction nucleotides: 3. The CDR3 loop spans 13 amino acids. The CDR3 here is CSVAGQANYGYTF. DNA for the CDR3: TGCAGCGTAGCGGGACAGGCTAACTATGGCTACACCTTC.

The gene calls are TRBV7-9 and TRBJ1-1; D remains unclear. Germline CDR1 is SEHNR and CDR2 is FQNEAQ (reference sequence). Trimming took 1 base from V and 3 from J, leaving 6 bases between them. CDR3 length: 13 residues. The CDR3 here is CASSLDLYTEAFF. The CDR3 bases are TGTGCCAGCAGCTTAGACCTATACACTGAAGCTTTCTTT.

CDR3 DNA sequence: TGTGCCAGCGGGACCGGACAGTCTAGAGAGCACTCACCCCTCCACTTT. This sequence encodes CASGTGQSREHSPLHF. V is TRBV5-4 and J is TRBJ1-6; possibly TRBD1 for D (6 bases). The CDR3 has 16 amino acids. V was shortened by 7 bases and J by 10 bases, with 24 bases between the two germline ends. Germline loops: CDR1 SGHNT, CDR2 YYREEE (reference sequence).

V is TRBV6-2 or TRBV6-3 and J is TRBJ1-5; a weak D match, TRBD1 (6 bases). The germline V gene encodes CDR1 MNHEY and CDR2 SVGEGT. The V end lost 0 bases, the J end lost 0 bases, and 12 bases lay between the germline ends. The CDR3 extends over 17 amino acids. CDR3 nucleotide sequence: TGTGCCAGCAGTTACTCCTCCGGGACACCTAGCAATCAGCCCCAGCATTTT. Encoded protein: CASSYSSGTPSNQPQHF.

The chain is built from TRBV15 and TRBJ1-5; D is uncertain. This CDR3 contains 13 residues. Germline V gene lookup returns CDR1 LNHNV and CDR2 YYDKDF (reference sequence). Trimming left V 3 bases short and J 6 bases short, with 9 bases between. DNA for the CDR3: TGTGCCACCAGCAGCAGGATTTTTCAGCCCCAGCATTTT. Translating it yields CATSSRIFQPQHF.

The chain joins TRBV4-1 to TRBJ1-4, with 8 bases matching TRBD1. The CDR3 spans 16 residues. After removal of 4 bases from V and 8 bases from J, the junction contained 12 bases not matched to a gene. Germline-derived CDR1 and CDR2 are MGHRA and YSYEKL. CDR3 in amino acids: CASSLTDRGRREKLFF. The DNA of the CDR3 is TGCGCCAGCAGCCTGACAGACAGGGGAAGGAGAGAAAAACTGTTTTTT.

V and J are TRBV11-2 and TRBJ1-2; 8 bases line up with TRBD1. V dropped 1 base and J dropped 6; count of bases not matched to a gene: 7. Per germline, CDR1 SGHAT and CDR2 FQNNGV. The CDR3 extends over 15 amino acids. The CDR3 DNA sequence: TGTGCCAGCAGCTTAGGTCGCACAGGGGGGGATGGCTACACCTTC. As protein: CASSLGRTGGDGYTF.

This chain uses TRBV9 with TRBJ2-1, with D possibly TRBD2 on 6 matching bases. This CDR3 has 13 residues. The germline gives CDR1 SGDLS, CDR2 YYNGEE. With 5 bases removed from V and 15 bases from J, the gap between germline ends came to 21 bases. The CDR3 region has the DNA TGTGCCAGCAGTCCTGATGCGGGGTGGGTGCGGTTCTTC. This encodes CASSPDAGWVRFF.